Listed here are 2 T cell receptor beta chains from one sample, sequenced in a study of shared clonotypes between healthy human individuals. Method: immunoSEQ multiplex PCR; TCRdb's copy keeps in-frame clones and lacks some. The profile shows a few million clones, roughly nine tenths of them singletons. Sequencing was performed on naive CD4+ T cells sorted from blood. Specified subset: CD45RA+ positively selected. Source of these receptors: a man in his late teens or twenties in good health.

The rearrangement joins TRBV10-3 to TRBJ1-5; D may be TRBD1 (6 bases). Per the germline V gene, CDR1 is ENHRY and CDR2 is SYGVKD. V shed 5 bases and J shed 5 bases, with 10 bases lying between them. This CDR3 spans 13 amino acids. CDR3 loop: CAISMDSYQPQHF. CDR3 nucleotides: TGTGCCATCAGTATGGACAGTTATCAGCCCCAGCATTTT.

This CDR3 reads CASSGTLGSTGELFF. The CDR3, as DNA: TGTGCCAGCAGCGGTACACTAGGTTCCACCGGGGAGCTGTTTTTT. This chain links TRBV5-6 with TRBJ2-2; D is perhaps TRBD2 (5 bases). In germline, CDR1 is SGHDT, CDR2 YYEEEE. This CDR3 has 15 amino acids. V lost 4 bases, J lost 4 bases, and 14 bases lay in between.